This T cell receptor (beta chain) stems from a study of blood T cell repertoires in COVID-19. With 1 base removed from V and 2 bases from J, the gap between germline ends came to 12 bases. CDR1 and CDR2 from the germline V gene are SGHKS and YYEKEE (reference sequence). The CDR3 spans 15 residues. Sequenced by immunoSEQ multiplex PCR; TCRdb stores in-frame clones only, minus some. The repertoire consists of approximately 210,000 clones, with 84% occurring once and the leading ten covering roughly 21%. The receptor was isolated from a man aged 25 to 45 with active or convalescent COVID-19. The chain couples TRBV5-5 to TRBJ2-5, with a possible D match to TRBD2 (5 bases). The source material was peripheral blood. The CDR3 sequence is CASSLTLTGQETQYF. For the CDR3, the DNA is TGTGCCAGCAGCTTGACCCTTACGGGGCAAGAGACCCAGTACTTC.